This TCR beta chain is from a study of identical twins. This clonotype has more than one count but fewer than ten. Antigen: not known. Everyone who donated was a healthy Caucasian. TCRdb analysed the 5' RACE reads with MiXCR anew, one entry per CDR3 protein. The sample has fewer than 250,000 distinct CDR3 sequences, less than 10% seen once. The study, taken as a whole, reports: An excess of low generation probability was shown by twin-shared out-of-frame alpha sequences. Twins' excess sharing was less marked for out-of-frame beta sequences. Analyses based on zero insertions could be partly confounded by invariant MAIT and iNKT cells.

Germline lookup yields CDR1 MRHNA and CDR2 SNTAGT. CDR3 length: 13 amino acids. V was shortened by 4 bases and J by 8 bases, with 11 bases between the two germline ends. V gene TRBV6-4 combines with J gene TRBJ1-4, with a weak D call TRBD1 (6 bases). The sample was memory (CD45RO+) T cells sorted from blood. The TCR comes from a woman between 18 and 29 years old in good health. The CDR3 loop reads CASSAFQGEKLFF. CDR3 nucleotide sequence: TGTGCCAGCAGTGCCTTCCAGGGGGAAAAACTGTTTTTT.